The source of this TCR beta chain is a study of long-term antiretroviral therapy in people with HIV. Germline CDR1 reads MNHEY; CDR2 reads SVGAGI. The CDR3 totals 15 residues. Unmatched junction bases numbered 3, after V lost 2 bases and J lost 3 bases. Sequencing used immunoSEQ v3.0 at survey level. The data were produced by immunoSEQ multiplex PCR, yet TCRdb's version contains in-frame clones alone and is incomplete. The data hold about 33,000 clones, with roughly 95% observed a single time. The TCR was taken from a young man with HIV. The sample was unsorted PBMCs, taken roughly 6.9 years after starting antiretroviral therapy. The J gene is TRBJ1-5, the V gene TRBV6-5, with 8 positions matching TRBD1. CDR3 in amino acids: CASSYGDRINQPQHF. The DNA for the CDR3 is TGTGCCAGCAGTTACGGGGACAGGATCAATCAGCCCCAGCATTTT.